This entry features one T cell receptor beta chain sequence. Antigen: not known. Germline trimming cut 4 bases from V and 9 bases from J; bases unmatched to any gene: 8. The CDR3 is made up of 16 amino acids. Germline CDR1 and CDR2: PRHDT and FYEKMQ (reference sequence). Ophthalmopathy patients had moderate-to-severe active disease, CAS ≥3, NOSPECS ≥4, and disease duration under 3 months. Orbital computed tomography and thyroid ultrasound, together with serum TRAb and thyroxine and clinical symptoms, were used for diagnoses. RNA transcripts yielded amplified TCR beta CDR3 regions. A first-round RT-PCR of the TCR CDR3 used the HTBI primer set. TCRdb re-derived calls from the multiplex PCR reads in MiXCR, one entry per CDR3 protein. Of hundreds of thousands of distinct CDR3 sequences listed, roughly 20% are singletons. This record belongs to a study of T cells in Graves' hyperthyroidism and ophthalmopathy. Study background: Peripheral blood was obtained at initial diagnosis, preceding any treatment. Study observations and caveats: Ophthalmopathy was told apart from stable hyperthyroidism by a 13 V-J model.

This receptor was identified in a man younger than 45 with Graves' ophthalmopathy. The sample consisted of blood. The chain recombines TRBV13 with TRBJ1-6; TRBD1 aligns across 11 bases. CDR3 protein: CASSSLTGTGGSPLHF. The CDR3 nucleotides read TGTGCCAGCAGCTCCTTAACCGGGACAGGGGGTTCACCCCTCCACTTT.